One and the same sample provided the 12 T cell receptor beta chains below, sequenced in a study of cytomegalovirus exposure and HLA in healthy donors. Here immunoSEQ multiplex PCR was the method, and the copy in TCRdb shows in-frame clones only, minus some. The sample lists just over 65,000 clones, 97% occurring once. The sample taken for sequencing was PBMCs. The receptors originated from a woman younger than 30 in good health and CMV-seropositive.

This chain joins TRBV2 and TRBJ1-5; TRBD1 matches at 7 bases. The germline V gene has CDR1 SNHLY and CDR2 FYNNEI. The CDR3 sequence is 14 residues long. Trimming removed 1 base from V and 6 bases from J; junction bases left unmatched: 3. CDR3 sequence reads: CASSEDTGVQPQHF. CDR3 bases: TGTGCCAGCAGTGAAGATACAGGGGTTCAGCCCCAGCATTTT.

CDR3 amino acids: CASSLKGGVEQYF. The CDR3 DNA sequence: TGTGCCAGCAGCTTAAAGGGGGGGGTGGAGCAGTACTTC. J is TRBJ2-7 and V is TRBV7-6; D may be TRBD2 (7 bases). The V end was cut by 2 bases, the J end by 7 bases, with 12 bases between. Germline V lookup: CDR1 SGHVS, CDR2 FNYEAQ. The length of the CDR3 is 13 residues.

The gene calls are TRBV5-5 and TRBJ1-1, with 8 bases identical to TRBD1. Germline loops: CDR1 SGHKS, CDR2 YYEKEE (reference sequence). The CDR3 extends over 16 amino acids. Trimming at V came to 3 bases and at J to 2 bases, leaving 9 bases not matched to a gene. The CDR3 sequence: CASSSGSGGLNTEAFF. The CDR3 DNA reads TGTGCCAGCAGCTCCGGGTCAGGGGGCTTAAACACTGAAGCTTTCTTT.

The chain combines TRBV10-3 with TRBJ2-2; TRBD1 aligns across 7 bases. CDR1 and CDR2 (germline): ENHRY, SYGVKD. After removal of 7 bases from V and 0 bases from J, the junction contained 5 bases not matched to a gene. The CDR3 extends over 15 amino acids. CDR3 loop: CAIKTGTANTGELFF. In nucleotides, the CDR3 is TGTGCCATCAAAACCGGGACAGCGAACACCGGGGAGCTGTTTTTT.

Only one count was recorded for this clone. This chain links TRBV28 with TRBJ2-7; TRBD2 is a possible D gene (5 bases). Germline V lookup: CDR1 MDHEN, CDR2 SYDVKM. V shed 10 bases and J shed 4 bases, with 11 bases lying between them. The CDR3 consists of 11 residues. This chain's CDR3 is CATTRAYEQYF. The CDR3 DNA reads TGTGCCACGACGCGGGCTTACGAGCAGTACTTC.

The chain links TRBV4-1 to TRBJ2-7, with TRBD2 matching 9 bases. V lost 4 bases and J lost 5; bases outside the gene matches: 6. This CDR3 spans 14 amino acids. Germline V gene data show CDR1 as MGHRA and CDR2 as YSYEKL. In nucleotides, the CDR3 is TGCGCCAGCAGCCTCTCGGGACTAGCACACGAGCAGTACTTC. Translating gives CASSLSGLAHEQYF.

V is TRBV11-2 and J is TRBJ2-7; 7 bases are a match to TRBD1. With 1 base clipped from V and 2 bases from J, the junction kept 14 bases outside the gene matches. In germline, CDR1 is SGHAT, CDR2 FQNNGV. The CDR3 is 18 amino acids. The chain's CDR3 is CASSLGGRGLRSPYEQYF. Written as DNA, the CDR3 is TGTGCCAGCAGCTTAGGCGGAAGGGGGCTAAGATCCCCCTACGAGCAGTACTTC.

V usage is TRBV10-2 and J usage is TRBJ1-5, with a possible D match to TRBD1 (5 bases). The CDR3 sequence is 16 residues long. The germline V and J ends were trimmed by 5 bases and 0 bases, with 14 bases remaining between them. From germline, CDR1 is WSHSY and CDR2 SAAADI. CDR3 region: CASSPRGVNSNQPQHF. DNA of the CDR3: TGCGCCAGCAGTCCCCGGGGGGTAAATAGCAATCAGCCCCAGCATTTT.

The rearrangement links TRBV5-1 to TRBJ1-2; perhaps TRBD1 as D (5 bases). This CDR3 is built from 15 residues. From germline, CDR1 is SGHRS and CDR2 YFSETQ. Trimming took off 0 bases at V and 7 bases at J, with 16 bases between the two ends. CDR3 sequence reads: CASSLESQGVGGYTF. The CDR3 DNA reads as TGCGCCAGCAGCTTGGAGTCCCAAGGGGTAGGTGGCTACACCTTC.

CDR3 in DNA: TGCGCCAGCAGCCCCGTCAGCTTTAGCGTAGAATATAGCAATCAGCCCCAGCATTTT. Translation gives CASSPVSFSVEYSNQPQHF. The chain is built from TRBV4-1 and TRBJ1-5; no definite D call. The CDR3 runs to 19 residues. V was pared by 4 bases and J by 0 bases, with 22 bases between. Germline values: CDR1 MGHRA, CDR2 YSYEKL.

The rearrangement links TRBV6-5 to TRBJ1-5; 9 bases align to TRBD1. V shed 4 bases and J 5 bases; nucleotides not matched to a gene: 9. The V gene's germline CDR1 is MNHEY and CDR2 SVGAGI. This CDR3 contains 16 residues. CDR3 loop: CASSSSGQGRDQPQHF. In DNA, the CDR3 is TGTGCCAGCAGTTCTTCTGGACAGGGGCGGGATCAGCCCCAGCATTTT.

This clone was counted once. The V and J genes are TRBV5-4 and TRBJ2-3; D is unresolved. This CDR3 has 15 amino acids. Germline CDR1 is SGHNT and CDR2 is YYREEE (reference sequence). V was pared by 2 bases and J by 3 bases, with 13 bases between. Here the CDR3 reads CASSFGLAGTDTQYF. CDR3 nucleotide sequence: TGTGCCAGCAGCTTCGGTCTGGCAGGTACAGATACGCAGTATTTT.